The 28 T cell receptor beta chains below come from one sample, sequenced in a study of blood T cell repertoires in COVID-19. TCRdb keeps only in-frame clones here, not all; method: immunoSEQ multiplex PCR. The sample contains some 110,000 clones, 65% to 80% of which appear only once. Sequencing used peripheral blood. These receptors were taken from a middle-aged man with acute or convalescent COVID-19.

J is TRBJ1-1 and V is TRBV7-3, with D possibly TRBD1 on 5 matching bases. The germline CDR1 and CDR2 sequences are SGHTA and FQGTGA. V gave up 4 bases and J gave up 6 bases, with 21 bases separating them. The CDR3 has 16 amino acids. The CDR3 DNA sequence: TGTGCCAGCAGCTCCCTAGGAGCAGGTTCAGGGTCTGAAGCTTTCTTT. Translated: CASSSLGAGSGSEAFF.

The chain uses TRBV5-1 and TRBJ2-2; 7 bases fit TRBD2. Germline CDR1 SGHRS, CDR2 YFSETQ. The J segment lost 3 bases and the V segment lost 1 base, leaving 3 bases of the junction unmatched. The CDR3 contains 15 residues. This CDR3 reads CASSLRLADTGELFF. The CDR3 nucleotides are TGCGCCAGCAGCTTGCGTCTAGCGGACACCGGGGAGCTGTTTTTT.

The chain uses TRBV2 and TRBJ2-1; the match to TRBD1 covers 9 bases. The length of the CDR3 is 14 residues. Losses at the gene ends were 8 bases for V and 7 bases for J; bases not matched to a gene: 9. From germline, CDR1 is SNHLY and CDR2 FYNNEI. CDR3 protein: CASRRDRAMNEQFF. In nucleotides, the CDR3 is TGTGCCAGCCGCCGGGACAGGGCCATGAATGAGCAGTTCTTC.

The chain couples TRBV5-1 to TRBJ2-7; the match to TRBD1 covers 8 bases. This CDR3 is built from 14 residues. Germline lookup yields CDR1 SGHRS and CDR2 YFSETQ. Trimming removed 0 bases from V and 2 bases from J; junction bases left unmatched: 1. The CDR3 DNA reads TGCGCCAGCAGCTTGGTGGGACAGGCCTACGAGCAGTACTTC. This gives the protein CASSLVGQAYEQYF. Looking up the rest from reference TRBV5-1 and TRBJ2-7 gives the full variable domain: KAGVTQTPRYLIKTRGQQVTLSCSPISGHRSVSWYQQTPGQGLQFLFEYFSETQRNKGNFPGRFSGRQFSNSRSEMNVSTLELGDSALYLCASSLVGQAYEQYFGPGTRLTVT.

The CDR3 sequence is CASSLEGDYGYTF. DNA of the CDR3: TGCGCCAGCAGCTTGGAGGGGGACTATGGCTACACCTTC. The chain has TRBV5-1 and TRBJ1-2; tentative D call: TRBD1 (6 bases). Trimming took off 0 bases at V and 3 bases at J, with 6 bases between the two ends. The CDR3 contains 13 residues. Germline V gene data show CDR1 as SGHRS and CDR2 as YFSETQ.

This clone was counted a single time. Other DNA sequences in the sample encode the same CDR3. The V call is TRBV7-3, the J call TRBJ2-3; no clear D gene. This CDR3 has 13 amino acids. V was cut by 5 bases and J by 1 base, with 7 bases left in between. The V gene's germline CDR1 is SGHTA and CDR2 FQGTGA. The DNA of the CDR3 is TGTGCCAGCAGCCTTCCGGGCACAGATACGCAGTATTTT. Its protein is CASSLPGTDTQYF.

The V call is TRBV19, the J call TRBJ1-1; possible D gene TRBD1, 5 bases. V lost 4 bases to trimming and J lost 5 bases, with 8 bases between them. Germline loops: CDR1 LNHDA, CDR2 SQIVND (reference sequence). CDR3 length equals 12 residues. The CDR3 reads CASSTRQTEAFF. The CDR3 region has the DNA TGTGCCAGTAGTACTAGACAGACTGAAGCTTTCTTT.

The rearrangement uses TRBV10-1 and TRBJ1-1, with no clear D. This CDR3 is 15 amino acids long. Trimming removed 8 bases from V and 4 bases from J, with 20 bases in between. Looked up from germline, CDR1 is WNHNN and CDR2 is SYGVQD (reference sequence). DNA for the CDR3: TGCGCCAGCCCAAGAAGGAGAGGGAAGGTCACTGAAGCTTTCTTT. Translating gives CASPRRRGKVTEAFF.

This rearrangement joins TRBV2 to TRBJ1-1; 9 nucleotides agree with TRBD1. Germline assignment: CDR1 SNHLY and CDR2 FYNNEI. The junction had 7 bases not matched to a gene; V was cut back by 8 bases and J by 0 bases. The CDR3 loop spans 15 amino acids. CDR3 protein: CASGDRDRMNTEAFF. CDR3 DNA: TGTGCCAGCGGGGACAGGGATCGGATGAACACTGAAGCTTTCTTT. Looking up the rest from reference TRBV2 and TRBJ1-1 gives the full variable domain: EPEVTQTPSHQVTQMGQEVILRCVPISNHLYFYWYRQILGQKVEFLVSFYNNEISEKSEIFDDQFSVERPDGSNFTLKIRSTKLEDSAMYFCASGDRDRMNTEAFFGQGTRLTVV.

The chain carries TRBV7-9 and TRBJ1-6; 7 positions match TRBD1. Losses at the gene ends were 5 bases for V and 7 bases for J; bases not matched to a gene: 8. The CDR3 loop spans 15 amino acids. Germline-derived CDR1 and CDR2 are SEHNR and FQNEAQ (reference sequence). DNA for the CDR3: TGTGCCAGCAGCCATACCTGGGACAGAAATTCACCCCTCCACTTT. It is translated as CASSHTWDRNSPLHF. Together with reference TRBV7-9 and TRBJ1-6, the CDR3 gives the full variable domain: DTGVSQNPRHKITKRGQNVTFRCDPISEHNRLYWYRQTLGQGPEFLTYFQNEAQLEKSRLLSDRFSAERPKGSFSTLEIQRTEQGDSAMYLCASSHTWDRNSPLHFGNGTRLTVT.

The V and J genes are TRBV19 and TRBJ1-5; TRBD1 agrees at 9 bases. There are 16 residues in the CDR3. Germline loops: CDR1 LNHDA, CDR2 SQIVND (reference sequence). V lost 4 bases, J lost 1 base, and 5 bases stayed unmatched. The CDR3 is CASSTLQGASNQPQHF. The CDR3 DNA follows: TGTGCCAGTAGTACTCTACAGGGGGCCAGCAATCAGCCCCAGCATTTT.

The rearrangement links TRBV6-5 to TRBJ2-3; 15 nucleotides agree with TRBD2. The V gene end was trimmed by 8 bases and the J gene end by 5 bases; junction bases not matched to a gene: 5. This CDR3 contains 15 residues. Germline loops: CDR1 MNHEY, CDR2 SVGAGI. CDR3: CASGGLAGGGDTQYF. The DNA of the CDR3 is TGTGCCAGCGGGGGACTAGCGGGAGGAGGAGATACGCAGTATTTT.

This chain connects TRBV9 to TRBJ1-4; D gene uncertain. V shed 0 bases and J shed 8 bases, with 14 bases lying between them. The CDR3 is made up of 15 amino acids. The germline CDR1 and CDR2 sequences are SGDLS and YYNGEE. CDR3 in DNA: TGTGCCAGCAGCGTAGGGGAGACACGTAACGAAAAACTGTTTTTT. Its translation is CASSVGETRNEKLFF.

V gene TRBV5-1 combines with J gene TRBJ2-5; 7 positions match TRBD2. This CDR3 is 15 amino acids long. Germline V gene data show CDR1 as SGHRS and CDR2 as YFSETQ. V gave up 5 bases and J gave up 1 base; unmatched junction bases: 8. Written as DNA, the CDR3 is TGCGCCAGCAGTTTATCTCCGGGGGGCCAAGAGACCCAGTACTTC. The encoded protein is CASSLSPGGQETQYF. The full variable domain, completed using reference TRBV5-1 and TRBJ2-5, is KAGVTQTPRYLIKTRGQQVTLSCSPISGHRSVSWYQQTPGQGLQFLFEYFSETQRNKGNFPGRFSGRQFSNSRSEMNVSTLELGDSALYLCASSLSPGGQETQYFGPGTRLLVL.

The chain is built from TRBV12-3 or TRBV12-4 and TRBJ1-1, with unresolved D. The V end was cut by 2 bases, the J end by 0 bases, with 4 bases between. The CDR3 is 13 residues long. The CDR3 spells CASSLHMNTEAFF. CDR3 bases: TGTGCCAGCAGTTTACACATGAACACTGAAGCTTTCTTT.

This chain links TRBV12-5 with TRBJ1-1; the D gene is possibly TRBD1 (6 bases). Germline V gene sequence: CDR1 LGHNT, CDR2 FRNRAP. The V end was cut by 4 bases, the J end by 9 bases, with 21 bases between. The CDR3 extends over 15 amino acids. The CDR3 protein is CASGSWTTGGPQAFF. Here the CDR3 DNA reads TGTGCTAGTGGTTCGTGGACGACAGGCGGTCCTCAAGCTTTCTTT.

This clone was counted only a few times. The rearrangement uses TRBV9 and TRBJ2-5; 11 bases fit TRBD1. The ends lost 2 bases at V and 1 base at J; junction bases unmatched: 7. The CDR3 consists of 17 residues. Germline V gene data show CDR1 as SGDLS and CDR2 as YYNGEE. The CDR3 nucleotides are TGTGCCAGCAGCGTCGGGACAGGGGGGACCCTCCAAGAGACCCAGTACTTC. Residues: CASSVGTGGTLQETQYF.

The gene calls are TRBV9 and TRBJ2-1, with 9 bases that match TRBD2. In germline, CDR1 is SGDLS, CDR2 YYNGEE. The CDR3 is 17 amino acids. The V segment lost 0 bases and the J segment 8 bases; nucleotides outside the gene matches: 12. As DNA, the CDR3 is TGTGCCAGCAGCGTAGGATCGGGGCGGGAGGGCCGAGATGAGCAGTTCTTC. It codes for CASSVGSGREGRDEQFF.

J is TRBJ2-1 and V is TRBV2; 9 bases are shared with TRBD1. With 4 bases clipped from V and 3 bases from J, the junction kept 1 base outside the gene matches. Germline CDR1 and CDR2: SNHLY and FYNNEI. The length of the CDR3 is 14 residues. For the CDR3, the DNA is TGTGCCAGCAGTGTGGACAGGGGCTACAATGAGCAGTTCTTC. It is translated as CASSVDRGYNEQFF.

This clone was observed a handful of times. The gene calls are TRBV21-1 and TRBJ1-3; TRBD1, as called in the table, went unchecked against the DNA. TRBV21-1 is described as a pseudogene. The length of the CDR3 is 18 residues. CDR3 amino acids: CASRPGQGSPVRRNTIYF. The CDR3 coding sequence is TGTGCCAGCAGACCGGGACAGGGCTCCCCGGTTCGACGAAACACCATATATTTT.

This clone occurred a few times. The CDR3 here is CASSPQGLAVSYNEQFF. For the CDR3, the DNA is TGTGCCAGCTCACCACAAGGACTAGCGGTATCCTACAATGAGCAGTTCTTC. The chain uses TRBV18 and TRBJ2-1; 10 positions match TRBD2. Per the germline V gene, CDR1 is KGHSH and CDR2 is LQKENI. The CDR3 loop spans 17 amino acids. J lost 1 base, V lost 1 base, and 4 bases had no gene match.

This chain joins TRBV30 and TRBJ1-1, with D unresolved. Germline loops: CDR1 GTSNPN, CDR2 SVGIG (reference sequence). The CDR3 has 13 amino acids. V lost 0 bases and J lost 1, with 6 bases in between. The CDR3 reads CAWSVNGNTEAFF. The CDR3 DNA reads as TGTGCCTGGAGTGTAAACGGGAACACTGAAGCTTTCTTT.

The CDR3 sequence: CASSITGSNTEAFF. As DNA, the CDR3 is TGTGCCAGTAGTATAACCGGGTCCAACACTGAAGCTTTCTTT. This sequence joins TRBV19 and TRBJ1-1, with D unresolved. From germline, CDR1 is LNHDA and CDR2 SQIVND (reference sequence). The CDR3 spans 14 residues. The V end was cut by 2 bases, the J end by 2 bases, with 9 bases between.

This clone was detected once. The chain carries TRBV5-1 and TRBJ2-3; D is possibly TRBD2 (6 bases). The ends were cut back, 3 bases at V and 2 bases at J, with 13 bases in the middle. Germline loops: CDR1 SGHRS, CDR2 YFSETQ. The CDR3 sequence is 15 residues long. The CDR3 DNA is TGCGCCAGCAGCTCCCGGGACTTCATCACAGATACGCAGTATTTT. Amino acids: CASSSRDFITDTQYF.

This chain links TRBV7-9 with TRBJ2-7; TRBD1 matches at 7 bases. Per the germline V gene, CDR1 is SEHNR and CDR2 is FQNEAQ (reference sequence). The CDR3 totals 13 residues. V was pared by 4 bases and J by 1 base, with 1 base of the junction left unmatched. DNA for the CDR3: TGTGCCAGCAGCTGGGACAGTTCCTACGAGCAGTACTTC. Protein product: CASSWDSSYEQYF.

The chain employs TRBV5-4 and TRBJ1-2; the D gene is possibly TRBD1 (6 bases). There are 14 residues in the CDR3. The germline V and J ends were trimmed by 4 bases and 6 bases, with 16 bases remaining between them. Germline CDR1 SGHNT, CDR2 YYREEE (reference sequence). CDR3 bases: TGTGCCAGCAGCGCGGACAGACTGGCGAATGGCTACACCTTC. This sequence encodes CASSADRLANGYTF.

This chain uses TRBV5-1 with TRBJ2-2; the D gene is possibly TRBD1 (5 bases). V gave up 6 bases and J gave up 8 bases, with 14 bases separating them. CDR3 length: 13 amino acids. Per the germline V gene, CDR1 is SGHRS and CDR2 is YFSETQ. DNA for the CDR3: TGCGCCAGCAATCGGCAGGGTGAAGGGGAGCTGTTTTTT. Protein sequence: CASNRQGEGELFF.

There are a few counts of this clone. V gene TRBV30 combines with J gene TRBJ1-1; possibly TRBD1 for D (5 bases). This CDR3 is 11 amino acids long. Germline CDR1 reads GTSNPN; CDR2 reads SVGIG (reference sequence). Trimming cost V 4 bases and J 10 bases, with 13 bases left between them. CDR3 DNA sequence: TGTGCCTGGACCAGGGCTTTGGCAGCTTTCTTT. Amino acid sequence: CAWTRALAAFF.